The subject of this entry is one T cell receptor (beta chain). This sample stems from a study of identical twins. Template switching supplied a universal primer site; unique molecular identifiers were carried on the cDNA. TCRdb fed the 5' RACE reads into MiXCR, producing one record per CDR3 protein. The top ten clones hold 1.5% to 2% of a sample with 750,000 to 950,000 distinct CDR3 sequences, about 12% of them seen once. CDR3 size: 19 residues. Losses at the gene ends were 4 bases for V and 1 base for J; bases not matched to a gene: 17. Germline V CDR1 and CDR2: MGHRA, YSYEKL. This sample also belongs to another study, concerning yellow fever vaccine responses in identical twins.

This clonotype originated in a woman between 18 and 29 years old in good health. V is TRBV4-1 and J is TRBJ2-3, with 7 bases lining up with TRBD2. The sample consisted of PBMCs. In DNA, the CDR3 is TGCGCCAGCAGCCCACCACGGGCCTATAGGGCGGGAGGCACAGATACGCAGTATTTT. The encoded protein is CASSPPRAYRAGGTDTQYF.